The rows below give T cell receptor beta chains drawn from one sample of a study of beta chain features in type 1 diabetes. Sequencing used immunoSEQ multiplex PCR; TCRdb keeps in-frame clones, though not all of them. The repertoire includes some 900,000 clones, under 20% of them detected once, and 0.02% to 0.025% sits in the top ten. The sequenced sample was naive CD4+ T cells from blood. The source of these receptors is a woman in her late teens or twenties in good health. Each CDR3 is given without its conserved first and last residue.

j_call	v_call	cdr3_aa
TRBJ2-7	TRBV6-1	ASSESQPSGEQY
TRBJ1-1	TRBV6-6	ASSYSRQSVEAF
TRBJ2-4	TRBV28	ASSAGNSKNIQY
TRBJ2-1	TRBV7-3	ASSFDRVAEQF
TRBJ2-1	TRBV2	ASSFKGLAGPSSYNEQF
TRBJ2-1	TRBV19	ASSIAWPGSSYNEQF
TRBJ2-3	TRBV7-2	ASSLGPGTNSDTQY
TRBJ2-1	TRBV6-6	ASSPNNEQF
TRBJ2-1	TRBV18	ASSRYGTSLTSGNEQF
TRBJ2-2	TRBV7-6	ASSLGTSGNTGELF
TRBJ2-7	TRBV18	ASSPRGSGSYEQY
TRBJ2-6	TRBV27	ASSYQSGANVLT
TRBJ2-6	TRBV2	ASTGQSSGANVLT
TRBJ1-1	TRBV19	ASQGQGGNTEAF
TRBJ2-7	TRBV5-1	ASSPRTGGTYEQY
TRBJ2-1	TRBV4-3	ASSQAPKGQNNEQF
TRBJ1-2	TRBV19	ASSMAPRQSYGYT
TRBJ2-7	TRBV10-2	ASSESGTSGSYEQY
TRBJ2-1	TRBV21-1	ASSNGTSAEAPYNEQF
TRBJ2-3	TRBV4-1	ASSQIPTGMGTQY
TRBJ2-2	TRBV6-5	ASRLGSGELF
TRBJ2-7	TRBV7-9	ASSLALAGGNEQY
TRBJ2-7	TRBV7-2	ASSFGTSPLEQY
TRBJ2-7	TRBV7-2	ASSWGLADTYEQY
TRBJ2-7	TRBV11-1	ASSLGGLVPSYEQY
TRBJ2-7	TRBV7-9	ASSLGAGVYEQY
TRBJ2-3	TRBV4-2	ASSRDRTDTQY
TRBJ1-2	TRBV7-9	ASSLQPGAYGYT
TRBJ1-1	TRBV25-1	ASSDGGGMVTEAF
TRBJ2-5	TRBV5-6	ASSLVETQY
TRBJ2-2	TRBV4-3	ASSRDPSGELF
TRBJ1-1	TRBV10-3	AISELGRNTEAF
TRBJ1-1	TRBV19	ASTVDRGTEAF
TRBJ2-3	TRBV5-1	ASSLSGGTDTQY
TRBJ2-1	TRBV15	ATSSRLAGGGNEQF
TRBJ1-2	TRBV12-5	ASGPGTHYGYT
TRBJ2-1	TRBV19	ASKDRGLYNEQF
TRBJ1-5	TRBV2	ASSERQGLLPQH
TRBJ2-7	TRBV2	ASVWGEGTYEQY
TRBJ1-1	TRBV7-9	ASSLVGQEAF
TRBJ2-5	TRBV19	ASSNTGGETQY
TRBJ2-7	TRBV20-1	SARRSYEQY
TRBJ2-1	TRBV10-2	ASSWTSGSTEQF
TRBJ1-1	TRBV6-5	ASSVDRNTEAF
TRBJ2-5	TRBV6-6	ASSYGSSVQETQY
TRBJ2-1	TRBV5-6	ASSTRKGLRLYNEQF
TRBJ2-7	TRBV14	ASSQGWGGYRYEQY
TRBJ2-5	TRBV6-6	ASAKGPVIETQY
TRBJ2-1	TRBV7-9	ASSWDSPSYNEQF
TRBJ2-6	TRBV7-8	ASSLYRDSLSGANVLT
TRBJ2-7	TRBV7-6	ASSPRGGAPGTYEQY
TRBJ2-2	TRBV5-6	ASSLLGADWDNTGELF
TRBJ2-1	TRBV7-3	ASSPGLAGVSEQF
TRBJ2-3	TRBV28	ASSTPGDGGSTDTQY
TRBJ2-1	TRBV5-4	ASSSKRSGGAFGNEQF
TRBJ2-5	TRBV28	ASSPVAGGKETQY